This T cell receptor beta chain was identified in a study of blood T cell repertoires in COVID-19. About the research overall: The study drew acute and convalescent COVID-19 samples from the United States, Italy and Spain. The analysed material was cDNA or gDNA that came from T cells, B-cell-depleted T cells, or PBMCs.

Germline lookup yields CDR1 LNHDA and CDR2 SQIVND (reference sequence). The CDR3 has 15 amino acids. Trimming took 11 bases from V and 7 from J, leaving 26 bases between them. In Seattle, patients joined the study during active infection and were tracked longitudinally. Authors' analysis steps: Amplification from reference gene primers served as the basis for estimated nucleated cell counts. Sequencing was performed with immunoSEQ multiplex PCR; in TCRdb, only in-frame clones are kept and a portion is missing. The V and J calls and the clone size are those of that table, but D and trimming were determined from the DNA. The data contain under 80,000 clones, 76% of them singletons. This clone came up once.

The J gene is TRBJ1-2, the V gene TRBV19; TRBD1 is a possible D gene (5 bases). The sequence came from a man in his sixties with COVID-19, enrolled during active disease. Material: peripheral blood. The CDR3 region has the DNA TGTGCCTCGGGGGACCGGCCAGATCTAACTGGTGGCTACACCTTC. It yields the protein CASGDRPDLTGGYTF.